The clone carrying this TCR beta chain was counted a few times. Its antigen is unknown. Unique molecular identifiers were incorporated into the prepared TCRbeta library. TCRdb analysed the PCR reads with MiXCR anew, one entry per CDR3 protein. The repertoire includes about 210,000 distinct CDR3 sequences, approximately 19% of them detected once, and around 45% sits in the top ten. The data derive from a study of T-cell reconstitution after alpha-beta-depleted transplantation in children. The study's findings and limits: Some patients owed their high day-60 TCRbeta diversity to surviving recipient T cells and thymic progenitors. T-cell numbers and diversity, one year after transplant, stemmed largely from T cells that were newly produced. Expanded graft clones, several hundred of them, were reportedly the source of alpha-beta T cells about two months after transplant.

V lost 6 bases to trimming and J lost 2 bases, with 12 bases between them. CDR3 length: 14 residues. The sequencing used PBMCs, mostly from graft donor cells, collected 360 days after TCRalphabeta/CD19-depleted stem cell transplant. This TCR came from a male patient aged 2-10 years who had a stem cell transplant for acute lymphoblastic leukemia, so the T cells may come from the graft donor. The chain employs TRBV12-3 or TRBV12-4 and TRBJ2-3; D is possibly TRBD2 (6 bases). CDR3 sequence (DNA): TGTGCCAGCAGGGACGGGGGTCTCACAGATACGCAGTATTTT. It codes for CASRDGGLTDTQYF.